One sample yielded the 30 T cell receptor beta chains listed below, sequenced in a study of cytomegalovirus exposure and HLA in healthy donors. In the PCR, 60 Vbeta and 13 Jbeta primers were used. The method was immunoSEQ multiplex PCR; TCRdb's version includes in-frame clones alone and lacks a portion of them. The table includes over 100,000 clones, 77% detected once. Sequenced material: PBMCs. The source of these receptors is a man aged 35 to 55 in good health and CMV-seropositive.

V usage is TRBV30 and J usage is TRBJ1-1; possibly TRBD1 for D (6 bases). V lost 1 base and J 1 base, leaving 10 bases between the germline ends. This CDR3 is built from 14 residues. Germline loops: CDR1 GTSNPN, CDR2 SVGIG (reference sequence). The CDR3 DNA reads TGTGCCTGGAGTGAGGGGGGGTGGAACACTGAAGCTTTCTTT. Amino acids: CAWSEGGWNTEAFF.

The J gene is TRBJ2-7, the V gene TRBV28; D uncertain. This CDR3 contains 14 residues. Trimming stripped 2 bases from V and 4 bases from J, with 12 bases between. The V gene's germline CDR1 is MDHEN and CDR2 SYDVKM. The CDR3: CASSLPNTVYEQYF. CDR3 bases: TGTGCCAGCAGTTTACCCAATACGGTTTACGAGCAGTACTTC.

This sequence joins TRBV6-4 and TRBJ2-1; D gene unclear. Per the germline V gene, CDR1 is MRHNA and CDR2 is SNTAGT. V was shortened by 2 bases and J by 4 bases, with 6 bases between the two germline ends. The CDR3 has 13 residues. CDR3 residues: CASSDGEYNEQFF. In nucleotides, the CDR3 is TGTGCCAGCAGTGACGGAGAATACAATGAGCAGTTCTTC.

This chain connects TRBV6-6 to TRBJ2-7; D remains ambiguous. Germline assignment: CDR1 MNHNY and CDR2 SVGAGI (reference sequence). V lost 4 bases to trimming and J lost 4 bases, with 5 bases between them. The CDR3 loop spans 11 amino acids. The DNA of the CDR3 is TGTGCCAGCAGTTTCAATTACGAGCAGTACTTC. Protein sequence: CASSFNYEQYF.

This sequence joins TRBV6-5 and TRBJ2-1; 8 positions agree with TRBD1. Germline lookup yields CDR1 MNHEY and CDR2 SVGAGI. The CDR3 spans 15 residues. V shed 2 bases and J 5 bases; nucleotides not matched to a gene: 5. CDR3 DNA sequence: TGTGCCAGCAGTTACGCAGGGGGCCCCAACAATGAGCAGTTCTTC. Translated: CASSYAGGPNNEQFF.

The V call is TRBV19, the J call TRBJ1-5; 8 bases fit TRBD1. CDR3 size: 15 residues. Germline CDR1 and CDR2: LNHDA and SQIVND (reference sequence). V trimming: 8 bases; J trimming: 5 bases; junction bases outside the gene matches: 11. The CDR3 nucleotides are TGTGCCAGTCGTCCAGCGGGACAGGACGATCAGCCCCAGCATTTT. Protein: CASRPAGQDDQPQHF.

The chain links TRBV27 to TRBJ2-7; a weak D match, TRBD2 (6 bases). In germline, CDR1 is MNHEY, CDR2 SMNVEV (reference sequence). The CDR3 spans 14 residues. The ends were cut back, 5 bases at V and 5 bases at J, with 16 bases in the middle. In nucleotides, the CDR3 is TGTGCCAGCAGTCCGCTATCGGGGGAAAACGAGCAGTACTTC. This sequence encodes CASSPLSGENEQYF.

The chain recombines TRBV2 with TRBJ2-1; D is possibly TRBD2 (6 bases). This CDR3 region has 16 residues. V was pared by 1 base and J by 1 base, with 11 bases between. CDR1 and CDR2 (germline): SNHLY, FYNNEI. This CDR3 reads CASSEGRDLSYNEQFF. The DNA of the CDR3 is TGTGCCAGCAGTGAAGGGAGGGACTTGTCCTACAATGAGCAGTTCTTC.

The chain combines TRBV5-1 with TRBJ2-5; D might be TRBD1 (5 bases). The CDR3 runs 17 residues. Germline V gives CDR1 SGHRS, CDR2 YFSETQ. V was pared by 0 bases and J by 5 bases, with 20 bases between. The CDR3 loop is CASSLVPPRVTWETQYF. The CDR3 DNA reads TGCGCCAGCAGCTTGGTGCCCCCCAGGGTAACATGGGAGACCCAGTACTTC. Supplemented by reference TRBV5-1 and TRBJ2-5, the full variable domain reads KAGVTQTPRYLIKTRGQQVTLSCSPISGHRSVSWYQQTPGQGLQFLFEYFSETQRNKGNFPGRFSGRQFSNSRSEMNVSTLELGDSALYLCASSLVPPRVTWETQYFGPGTRLLVL.

The chain employs TRBV9 and TRBJ1-1; 7 positions match TRBD1. Germline V gene lookup returns CDR1 SGDLS and CDR2 YYNGEE. The V and J ends lost 4 bases and 6 bases, in that order; junction bases with no gene match: 12. This CDR3 contains 15 residues. The CDR3 sequence is CASSPRIDRVSEAFF. The CDR3 DNA is TGTGCCAGCAGCCCGCGCATCGACAGGGTATCTGAAGCTTTCTTT. The variable domain in full, completed from reference TRBV9 and TRBJ1-1, reads DSGVTQTPKHLITATGQRVTLRCSPRSGDLSVYWYQQSLDQGLQFLIQYYNGEERAKGNILERFSAQQFPDLHSELNLSSLELGDSALYFCASSPRIDRVSEAFFGQGTRLTVV.

This sequence joins TRBV18 and TRBJ1-1; unclear D gene. V was cut by 6 bases and J by 1 base, with 9 bases left in between. CDR3 size: 13 residues. Germline V gene data show CDR1 as KGHSH and CDR2 as LQKENI. The CDR3 DNA follows: TGTGCCAGCTCCCTCAGTAAGAACACTGAAGCTTTCTTT. This sequence encodes CASSLSKNTEAFF. Full variable domain (rest looked up from reference TRBV18 and TRBJ1-1): NAGVMQNPRHLVRRRGQEARLRCSPMKGHSHVYWYRQLPEEGLKFMVYLQKENIIDESGMPKERFSAEFPKEGPSILRIQQVVRGDSAAYFCASSLSKNTEAFFGQGTRLTVV.

V and J are TRBV28 and TRBJ2-7; 12 positions match TRBD1. The J segment lost 7 bases and the V segment lost 2 bases, leaving 6 bases of the junction unmatched. Germline V gene data show CDR1 as MDHEN and CDR2 as SYDVKM. The CDR3 spans 15 residues. CDR3 nucleotide sequence: TGTGCCAGCAGTTTAGCGGGGACAGGGGGCGTTGAGCAGTACTTC. This gives the protein CASSLAGTGGVEQYF.

This clone was picked up a small number of times. This rearrangement joins TRBV10-3 to TRBJ2-7; TRBD1 matches 9 bases. Germline CDR1 reads ENHRY; CDR2 reads SYGVKD. The ends lost 4 bases at V and 2 bases at J; junction bases unmatched: 6. This CDR3 has 15 residues. The CDR3 DNA reads as TGTGCCATCAGTGGGGAGGGGGACAGGGCCTACGAGCAGTACTTC. Its protein product is CAISGEGDRAYEQYF.

This sequence joins TRBV7-9 and TRBJ2-5; 8 bases map to TRBD1. The ends lost 1 base at V and 2 bases at J; junction bases unmatched: 9. The CDR3 spans 17 residues. Germline V gene sequence: CDR1 SEHNR, CDR2 FQNEAQ (reference sequence). CDR3 coding DNA: TGTGCCAGCAGCTTAGTGGCTACCGACAGGGGACAAGAGACCCAGTACTTC. Its protein is CASSLVATDRGQETQYF.

This clone appeared a single time. The chain is built from TRBV7-9 and TRBJ2-7; 11 bases align to TRBD1. Trimming took 5 bases from V and 0 from J; bases not matched to a gene: 3. The CDR3 length is 15 residues. The germline CDR1 and CDR2 sequences are SEHNR and FQNEAQ (reference sequence). The DNA for the CDR3 is TGTGCCAGCAGCCAAGGGACAGGGGGCTCCTACGAGCAGTACTTC. Its protein product is CASSQGTGGSYEQYF.

This clone was observed at least ten times. This rearrangement joins TRBV19 to TRBJ1-2; no firm D call. The germline V and J ends were trimmed by 5 bases and 4 bases, with 29 bases remaining between them. Germline V lookup: CDR1 LNHDA, CDR2 SQIVND (reference sequence). This CDR3 spans 19 amino acids. The chain's CDR3 is CASSQRYEVVVLPVYGYTF. CDR3 coding DNA: TGTGCCAGTAGTCAACGGTACGAGGTCGTAGTCCTACCGGTCTATGGCTACACCTTC.

The J gene is TRBJ2-1, the V gene TRBV6-5; a weak D match, TRBD2 (6 bases). Per germline, CDR1 MNHEY and CDR2 SVGAGI. The CDR3 is 13 amino acids. Trimming cost V 10 bases and J 7 bases, with 17 bases left between them. This CDR3 reads CATPRDSKNEQFF. The CDR3 DNA reads TGTGCCACCCCCCGGGACTCAAAAAATGAGCAGTTCTTC.

Worth noting for this clone: Other DNA sequences from this sample encode an identical CDR3 as well. The gene calls are TRBV4-1 and TRBJ2-7; 12 bases agree with TRBD1. J lost 4 bases, V lost 3 bases, and 1 base had no gene match. This CDR3 is built from 14 residues. Germline values: CDR1 MGHRA, CDR2 YSYEKL. The CDR3 region has the DNA TGCGCCAGCAGCCAGGGACAGGGGGCATACGAGCAGTACTTC. It codes for CASSQGQGAYEQYF.

The chain has TRBV4-3 and TRBJ1-3, with a weak D call TRBD1 (6 bases). This CDR3 region has 17 residues. Trimming left V 4 bases short and J 0 bases short, with 16 bases between. The V gene's germline CDR1 is LGHNA and CDR2 YSLEER. The CDR3 nucleotides read TGCGCCAGCAGCCCTGGCCTTGGACAGTCCTCTGGAAACACCATATATTTT. It encodes CASSPGLGQSSGNTIYF.

The rearrangement links TRBV5-5 to TRBJ2-7; 9 bases agree with TRBD2. Germline values: CDR1 SGHKS, CDR2 YYEKEE (reference sequence). Trimming cost V 6 bases and J 3 bases; bases outside gene matches: 7. This CDR3 is 14 amino acids long. The CDR3 is CASTRGLASYEQYF. DNA of the CDR3: TGTGCCAGCACCAGGGGACTAGCCAGCTACGAGCAGTACTTC.

J is TRBJ2-7 and V is TRBV7-3; 12 bases agree with TRBD1. V shed 2 bases, J shed 5 bases, and the junction held 7 bases outside the gene matches. Germline V CDR1 and CDR2: SGHTA, FQGTGA. The CDR3 is 16 amino acids. The CDR3 DNA sequence: TGTGCCAGCAGCTTATCTCCGGGACAGGGGGCAAACGAGCAGTACTTC. It yields the protein CASSLSPGQGANEQYF.

This clone was observed a few times. The chain couples TRBV5-1 to TRBJ1-4; TRBD1 aligns across 7 bases. The V gene's germline CDR1 is SGHRS and CDR2 YFSETQ. V trimming: 0 bases; J trimming: 1 base; junction bases outside the gene matches: 3. CDR3 length: 16 residues. This CDR3 is CASSLVPGGTNEKLFF. The CDR3, as DNA: TGCGCCAGCAGCTTGGTGCCAGGGGGAACTAATGAAAAACTGTTTTTT.

This sequence joins TRBV6-5 and TRBJ2-1; 11 nucleotides agree with TRBD1. The V gene end was trimmed by 0 bases and the J gene end by 11 bases; junction bases not matched to a gene: 9. The CDR3 covers 16 residues. Germline V gene data show CDR1 as MNHEY and CDR2 as SVGAGI. This CDR3 is CASSYSRTGGLMKQFF. CDR3 bases: TGTGCCAGCAGTTACTCGAGGACAGGGGGCCTAATGAAGCAGTTCTTC.

This clone was counted only a few times. This chain connects TRBV6-4 to TRBJ2-2; 9 nucleotides agree with TRBD2. The CDR3 has 15 residues. Germline lookup yields CDR1 MRHNA and CDR2 SNTAGT. Trimming took 0 bases from V and 5 from J; bases not matched to a gene: 1. Here the CDR3 DNA reads TGTGCCAGCAGTGACTCTAGCGGGGGAACCGGGGAGCTGTTTTTT. This translates into CASSDSSGGTGELFF.

The gene calls are TRBV2 and TRBJ2-7, with 11 positions matching TRBD1. There are 14 residues in the CDR3. Germline CDR1 and CDR2: SNHLY and FYNNEI. The trim removed 7 bases at V and 0 bases at J, leaving 2 bases unmatched. The CDR3: CASKGTGGSYEQYF. The CDR3 DNA follows: TGTGCCAGCAAAGGGACAGGGGGCTCCTACGAGCAGTACTTC.

J is TRBJ1-2 and V is TRBV5-1, with a weak D call TRBD1 (6 bases). The CDR3 length is 13 residues. Germline CDR1 SGHRS, CDR2 YFSETQ. The V end lost 2 bases, the J end lost 6 bases, and 11 bases lay between the germline ends. The CDR3 nucleotides read TGCGCCAGCAGCTTTGAGGGGGAAGATGGCTACACCTTC. This sequence encodes CASSFEGEDGYTF.

V is TRBV2 and J is TRBJ2-5, with TRBD1 matching 11 bases. V gave up 3 bases and J gave up 1 base; unmatched junction bases: 10. The CDR3 extends over 18 amino acids. The germline V gene encodes CDR1 SNHLY and CDR2 FYNNEI. The CDR3 coding sequence is TGTGCCAGCAGTGACCGGGGGACAGGGGGTCTCGGCCAAGAGACCCAGTACTTC. Its protein is CASSDRGTGGLGQETQYF.

The V call is TRBV7-3, the J call TRBJ1-2; 7 bases are a match to TRBD1. This CDR3 has 18 residues. The germline V gene encodes CDR1 SGHTA and CDR2 FQGTGA. After removal of 2 bases from V and 4 bases from J, the junction contained 16 bases not matched to a gene. CDR3 protein: CASSLGTPTQGRGYGYTF. CDR3 DNA sequence: TGTGCCAGCAGCTTAGGGACCCCAACACAGGGGAGAGGCTATGGCTACACCTTC.

This clone was counted between two and nine times. The chain carries TRBV2 and TRBJ2-1; 7 nucleotides agree with TRBD1. Trimming at V came to 7 bases and at J to 4 bases, leaving 4 bases not matched to a gene. CDR1 and CDR2 (germline): SNHLY, FYNNEI. The CDR3 runs 13 residues. CDR3 sequence (DNA): TGTGCCAGCAAGGGACAGACATACAATGAGCAGTTCTTC. Translation gives CASKGQTYNEQFF.

The chain recombines TRBV7-2 with TRBJ1-6; D is possibly TRBD1 (5 bases). Trimming shortened V by 4 bases and J by 10 bases, and 17 bases separated the two germline ends. Germline V CDR1 and CDR2: SGHTA, FQGNSA. The CDR3 contains 15 residues. The CDR3 loop reads CASSYRGGRFSPLHF. The CDR3 DNA reads TGTGCCAGCAGCTATCGGGGGGGGAGGTTCTCACCCCTCCACTTT. Combining the CDR3 with reference TRBV7-2 and TRBJ1-6 gives the whole variable domain GAGVSQSPSNKVTEKGKDVELRCDPISGHTALYWYRQSLGQGLEFLIYFQGNSAPDKSGLPSDRFSAERTGGSVSTLTIQRTQQEDSAVYLCASSYRGGRFSPLHFGNGTRLTVT.